This T cell receptor (beta chain) originates from a study of graft-versus-host responses after intestinal transplantation. Turning to the study itself: All of the recipients had induction that used anti-thymocyte globulin, then tacrolimus and steroids for 2 to 3 years. General study findings and limits: Recipient marrow showed GvH clones, some seen first in ileum or blood.

There are a few counts of this clone. Its target is not known. The V end was cut by 1 base, the J end by 7 bases, with 11 bases between. The CDR3 consists of 13 residues. Germline V gene data show CDR1 as SGDLS and CDR2 as YYNGEE. Clones were read by immunoSEQ multiplex PCR, and TCRdb kept only the in-frame ones, dropping some. The data show around 100,000 clones, more than 85% seen once. The sequence was obtained from a human donor who received an intestinal transplant. Sample: unstimulated CD4+ T cells sorted from spleen or lymph node cells, taken before intestinal transplant. This chain joins TRBV9 and TRBJ1-2, with a weak D call TRBD1 (5 bases). CDR3 nucleotides: TGTGCCAGCAGCGTATCTCCCGGGACTGGCTACACCTTC. Its translation: CASSVSPGTGYTF.